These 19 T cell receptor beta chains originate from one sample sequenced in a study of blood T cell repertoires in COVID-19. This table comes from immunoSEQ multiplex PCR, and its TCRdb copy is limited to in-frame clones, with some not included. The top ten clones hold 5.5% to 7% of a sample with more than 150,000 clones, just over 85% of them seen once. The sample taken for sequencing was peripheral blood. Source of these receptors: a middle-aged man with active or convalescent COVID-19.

The CDR3 DNA reads as TGTGCCACCCCCCTTGGACAGGCCGGGGATGGCTACACCTTC. Translated, it gives CATPLGQAGDGYTF. The chain combines TRBV28 with TRBJ1-2; 7 bases are shared with TRBD1. Germline V gives CDR1 MDHEN, CDR2 SYDVKM. The CDR3 sequence is 14 residues long. With 10 bases clipped from V and 6 bases from J, the junction kept 14 bases outside the gene matches.

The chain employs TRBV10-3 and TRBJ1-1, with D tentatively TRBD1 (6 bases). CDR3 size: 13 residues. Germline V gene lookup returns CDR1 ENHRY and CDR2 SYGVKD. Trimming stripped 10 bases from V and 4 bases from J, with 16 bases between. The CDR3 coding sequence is TGTGCCAGCGGCCGGGCAGGGGTCACTGAAGCTTTCTTT. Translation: CASGRAGVTEAFF.

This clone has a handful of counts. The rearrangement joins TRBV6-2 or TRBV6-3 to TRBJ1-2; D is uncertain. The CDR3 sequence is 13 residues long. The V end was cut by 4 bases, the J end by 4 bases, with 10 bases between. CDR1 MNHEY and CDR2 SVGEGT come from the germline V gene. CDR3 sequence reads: CASSSTQPYGYTF. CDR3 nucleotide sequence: TGTGCCAGCAGTTCGACTCAACCCTATGGCTACACCTTC.

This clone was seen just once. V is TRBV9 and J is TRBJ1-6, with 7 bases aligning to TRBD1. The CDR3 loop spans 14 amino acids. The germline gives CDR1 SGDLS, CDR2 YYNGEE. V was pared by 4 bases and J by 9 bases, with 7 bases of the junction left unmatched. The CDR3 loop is CASSTRQGVSPLHF. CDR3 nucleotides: TGTGCCAGCAGCACCAGACAGGGTGTTTCACCCCTCCACTTT. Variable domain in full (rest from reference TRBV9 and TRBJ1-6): DSGVTQTPKHLITATGQRVTLRCSPRSGDLSVYWYQQSLDQGLQFLIQYYNGEERAKGNILERFSAQQFPDLHSELNLSSLELGDSALYFCASSTRQGVSPLHFGNGTRLTVT.

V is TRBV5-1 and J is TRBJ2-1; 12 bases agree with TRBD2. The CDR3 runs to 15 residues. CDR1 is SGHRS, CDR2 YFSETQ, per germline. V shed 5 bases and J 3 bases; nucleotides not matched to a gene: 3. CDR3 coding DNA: TGCGCCAGCAGACTAGCGGGGGGCCACTACAATGAGCAGTTCTTC. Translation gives CASRLAGGHYNEQFF.

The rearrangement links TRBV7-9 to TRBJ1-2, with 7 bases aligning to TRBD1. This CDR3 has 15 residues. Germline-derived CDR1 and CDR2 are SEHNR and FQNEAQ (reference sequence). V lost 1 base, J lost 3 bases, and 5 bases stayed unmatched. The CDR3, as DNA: TGTGCCAGCAGCTTAGGTACAGGGGAGGACTATGGCTACACCTTC. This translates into CASSLGTGEDYGYTF.

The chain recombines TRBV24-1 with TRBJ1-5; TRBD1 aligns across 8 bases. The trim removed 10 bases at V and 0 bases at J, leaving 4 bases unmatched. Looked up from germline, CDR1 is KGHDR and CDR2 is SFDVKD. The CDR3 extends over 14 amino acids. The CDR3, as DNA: TGTGCCACGGACAGGGAGGATAGCAATCAGCCCCAGCATTTT. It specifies CATDREDSNQPQHF.

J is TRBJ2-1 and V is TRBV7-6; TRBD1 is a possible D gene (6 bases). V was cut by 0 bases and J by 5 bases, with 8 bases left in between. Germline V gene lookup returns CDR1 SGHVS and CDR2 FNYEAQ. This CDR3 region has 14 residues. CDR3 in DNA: TGTGCCAGCAGCTTAGCTGGGGGCCACAATGAGCAGTTCTTC. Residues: CASSLAGGHNEQFF.

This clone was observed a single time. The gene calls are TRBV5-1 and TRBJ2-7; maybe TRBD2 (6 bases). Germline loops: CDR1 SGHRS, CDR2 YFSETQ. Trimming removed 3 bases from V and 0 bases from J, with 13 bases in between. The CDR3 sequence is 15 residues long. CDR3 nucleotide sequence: TGCGCCAGCAGCTCCCGGGACGGGAGCTCCTACGAGCAGTACTTC. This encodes CASSSRDGSSYEQYF.

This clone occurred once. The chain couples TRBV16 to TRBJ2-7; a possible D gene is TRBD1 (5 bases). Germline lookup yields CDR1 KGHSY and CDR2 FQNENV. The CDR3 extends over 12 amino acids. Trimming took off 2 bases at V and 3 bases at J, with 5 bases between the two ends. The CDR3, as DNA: TGTGCCAGCAGCCAACAGGGCTACGAGCAGTACTTC. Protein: CASSQQGYEQYF.

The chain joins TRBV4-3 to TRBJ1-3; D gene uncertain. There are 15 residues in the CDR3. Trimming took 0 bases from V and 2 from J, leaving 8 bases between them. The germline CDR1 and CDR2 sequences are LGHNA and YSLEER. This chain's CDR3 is CASSQDGNPGNTIYF. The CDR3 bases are TGCGCCAGCAGCCAAGACGGTAATCCTGGAAACACCATATATTTT.

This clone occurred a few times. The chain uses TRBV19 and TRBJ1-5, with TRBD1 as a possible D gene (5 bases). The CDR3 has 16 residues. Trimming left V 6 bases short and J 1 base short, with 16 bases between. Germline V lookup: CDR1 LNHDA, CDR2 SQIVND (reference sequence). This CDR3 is CASSPGGVGSNQPQHF. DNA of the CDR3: TGTGCCAGTAGCCCGGGGGGGGTTGGAAGCAATCAGCCCCAGCATTTT.

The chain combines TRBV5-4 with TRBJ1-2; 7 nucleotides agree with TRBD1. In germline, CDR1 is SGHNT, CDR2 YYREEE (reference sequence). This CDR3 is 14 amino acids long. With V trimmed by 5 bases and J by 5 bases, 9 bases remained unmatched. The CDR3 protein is CASSGRQGGYGYTF. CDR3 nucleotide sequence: TGTGCCAGCAGTGGAAGGCAGGGGGGATATGGCTACACCTTC. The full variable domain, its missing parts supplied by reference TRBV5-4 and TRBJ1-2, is ETGVTQSPTHLIKTRGQQVTLRCSSQSGHNTVSWYQQALGQGPQFIFQYYREEENGRGNFPPRFSGLQFPNYSSELNVNALELDDSALYLCASSGRQGGYGYTFGSGTRLTVV.

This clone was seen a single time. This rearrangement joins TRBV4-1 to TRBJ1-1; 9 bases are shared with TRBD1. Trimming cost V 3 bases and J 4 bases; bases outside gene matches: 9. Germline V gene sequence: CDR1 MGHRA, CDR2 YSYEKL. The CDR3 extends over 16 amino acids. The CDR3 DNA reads TGCGCCAGCAGCCACTTACAGGGGGCGCTGGGCACTGAAGCTTTCTTT. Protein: CASSHLQGALGTEAFF.

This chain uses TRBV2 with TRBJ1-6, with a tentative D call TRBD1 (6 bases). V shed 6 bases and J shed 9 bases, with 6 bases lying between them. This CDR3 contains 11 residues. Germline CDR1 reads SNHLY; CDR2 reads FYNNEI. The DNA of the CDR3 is TGTGCCAGCAGCAGGGGTTCACCCCTCCACTTT. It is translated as CASSRGSPLHF. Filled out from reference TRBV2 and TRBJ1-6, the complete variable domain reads EPEVTQTPSHQVTQMGQEVILRCVPISNHLYFYWYRQILGQKVEFLVSFYNNEISEKSEIFDDQFSVERPDGSNFTLKIRSTKLEDSAMYFCASSRGSPLHFGNGTRLTVT.

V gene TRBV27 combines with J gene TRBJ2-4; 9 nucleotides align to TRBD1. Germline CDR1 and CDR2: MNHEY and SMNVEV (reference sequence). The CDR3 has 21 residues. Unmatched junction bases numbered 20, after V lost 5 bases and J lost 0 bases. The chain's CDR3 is CASSPPWDRVYVEIAKNIQYF. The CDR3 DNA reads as TGTGCCAGCAGTCCCCCCTGGGACAGGGTATATGTTGAGATAGCCAAAAACATTCAGTACTTC.

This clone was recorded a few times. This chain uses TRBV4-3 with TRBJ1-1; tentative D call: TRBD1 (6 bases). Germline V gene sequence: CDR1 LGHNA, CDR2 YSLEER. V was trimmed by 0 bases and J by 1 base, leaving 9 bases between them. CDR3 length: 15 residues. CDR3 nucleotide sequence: TGCGCCAGCAGCCAAGATACCAGGGGGAACACTGAAGCTTTCTTT. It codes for CASSQDTRGNTEAFF.

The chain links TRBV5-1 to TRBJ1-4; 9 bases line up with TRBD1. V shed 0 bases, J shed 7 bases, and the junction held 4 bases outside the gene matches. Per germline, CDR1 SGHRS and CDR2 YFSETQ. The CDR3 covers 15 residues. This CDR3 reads CASSLEGQGREKLFF. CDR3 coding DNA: TGCGCCAGCAGCTTGGAAGGACAGGGGCGTGAAAAACTGTTTTTT.

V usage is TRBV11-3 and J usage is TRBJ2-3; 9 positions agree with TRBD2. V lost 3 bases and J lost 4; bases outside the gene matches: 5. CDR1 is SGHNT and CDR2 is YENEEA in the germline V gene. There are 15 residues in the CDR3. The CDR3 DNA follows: TGTGCCAGCAGCTTCCGACTAGCGGAGTCAGATACGCAGTATTTT. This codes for CASSFRLAESDTQYF.